The next 17 T cell receptor beta chains were all read from a single sample in a study of blood T cell repertoires in COVID-19. Data came from immunoSEQ multiplex PCR; TCRdb stores just in-frame clones and leaves some out. The table has about 87,000 clones, about nine tenths seen once. The specimen was peripheral blood. The receptor source for this set is a woman of 80 years or more with acute or convalescent COVID-19.

This chain joins TRBV4-1 and TRBJ2-1, with 7 bases matching TRBD2. Trimming cost V 1 base and J 2 bases; bases outside gene matches: 5. Germline CDR1 reads MGHRA; CDR2 reads YSYEKL. The CDR3 totals 16 residues. The CDR3 DNA follows: TGCGCCAGCAGCCAAGTTGGGGGAGGGGCCTACAATGAGCAGTTCTTC. As protein: CASSQVGGGAYNEQFF.

The rearrangement links TRBV5-1 to TRBJ2-5, with D unresolved. This CDR3 is 12 amino acids long. CDR1 is SGHRS and CDR2 is YFSETQ in the germline V gene. Deletions cut 5 bases from V and 1 base from J, with 6 bases between. CDR3 DNA: TGCGCCAGCAGAATATTCCAAGAGACCCAGTACTTC. Amino acids: CASRIFQETQYF.

V gene TRBV27 combines with J gene TRBJ2-3; maybe TRBD2 (5 bases). This CDR3 spans 14 amino acids. V gave up 4 bases and J gave up 6 bases, with 14 bases separating them. CDR1 and CDR2 from the germline V gene are MNHEY and SMNVEV (reference sequence). The CDR3 region is CASSSQLPGDTQYF. The CDR3 region has the DNA TGTGCCAGCAGTTCCCAGCTACCGGGGGATACGCAGTATTTT.

This chain joins TRBV9 and TRBJ1-3; a weak D match, TRBD1 (5 bases). V was shortened by 2 bases and J by 3 bases, with 21 bases between the two germline ends. In germline, CDR1 is SGDLS, CDR2 YYNGEE. This CDR3 spans 18 amino acids. CDR3: CASSVGQGVAAGGNTIYF. The CDR3 bases are TGTGCCAGCAGCGTGGGCCAAGGGGTGGCTGCTGGTGGAAACACCATATATTTT.

V usage is TRBV13 and J usage is TRBJ2-1; the match to TRBD2 covers 10 bases. Unmatched junction bases numbered 3, after V lost 0 bases and J lost 4 bases. The germline CDR1 and CDR2 sequences are PRHDT and FYEKMQ (reference sequence). The CDR3 is 16 residues long. The CDR3 region is CASSLGGLARYNEQFF. In DNA, the CDR3 is TGTGCCAGCAGCTTAGGGGGACTAGCGCGGTACAATGAGCAGTTCTTC.

This clone was detected a few times. V and J are TRBV15 and TRBJ1-4; D perhaps matches TRBD1 (6 bases). Trimming cost V 5 bases and J 4 bases, with 11 bases left between them. The CDR3 is made up of 14 amino acids. CDR1 is LNHNV and CDR2 is YYDKDF in the germline V gene (reference sequence). The CDR3 here is CATSAQGINEKLFF. The CDR3 coding sequence is TGTGCCACCAGCGCACAGGGTATTAATGAAAAACTGTTTTTT.

The rearrangement links TRBV2 to TRBJ1-4; 8 bases align to TRBD1. The germline V gene encodes CDR1 SNHLY and CDR2 FYNNEI. V shed 4 bases and J 7 bases; nucleotides not matched to a gene: 8. The CDR3 loop spans 15 amino acids. CDR3 in amino acids: CASSALGDRGEKLFF. For the CDR3, the DNA is TGTGCCAGCAGTGCCCTCGGTGACAGGGGTGAAAAACTGTTTTTT.

This chain uses TRBV5-1 with TRBJ2-7, with 9 bases lining up with TRBD1. The junction had 9 bases not matched to a gene; V was cut back by 5 bases and J by 6 bases. The CDR3 has 14 residues. Germline-derived CDR1 and CDR2 are SGHRS and YFSETQ. The CDR3 bases are TGCGCCAGCAGTTCCGGGACAGGGTGGACCGAGCAGTACTTC. It is translated as CASSSGTGWTEQYF.

V is TRBV11-3 and J is TRBJ2-1; 13 bases align to TRBD2. The length of the CDR3 is 17 residues. J was trimmed by 4 bases and V by 4 bases; bases with no gene match: 7. The germline gives CDR1 SGHNT, CDR2 YENEEA. The CDR3 region has the DNA TGTGCCAGCAGCTCCTCCGGACTAGCGGGGGAGTACAATGAGCAGTTCTTC. Translating it yields CASSSSGLAGEYNEQFF.

The CDR3 nucleotides read TGTGCCAGCAGCTTAGAACAGTCTAGCACAGATACGCAGTATTTT. The encoded protein is CASSLEQSSTDTQYF. The chain carries TRBV7-2 and TRBJ2-3; D not resolved. The V gene lost 1 base and the J gene lost 0 bases, with 8 bases spanning the gap. Germline V gives CDR1 SGHTA, CDR2 FQGNSA. This CDR3 is built from 15 residues.

As for this clone: One end of the junction does not line up with germline, which may come from a read error. The chain uses TRBV7-7 and TRBJ2-1, with 10 bases matching TRBD2. Germline assignment: CDR1 SSHAT and CDR2 FNYEAQ (reference sequence). The CDR3 sequence is 16 residues long. CDR3 DNA: TGTGCTAGCAGCTTACTAGCGGGAAGCTCCTACAATGAGCAGTTCTTC. Residues: CASSLLAGSSYNEQFF.

The V call is TRBV5-3, the J call TRBJ1-6, with D unclear. TRBV5-3 is recorded as an ORF, its role being uncertain. CDR3 length: 14 amino acids. Deletions cut 2 bases from V and 5 bases from J, with 8 bases between. Here the CDR3 reads CARSFQANNSPLHF. The CDR3 DNA reads as TGTGCCAGAAGCTTCCAGGCAAATAATTCACCCCTCCACTTT.

This chain uses TRBV5-1 with TRBJ1-2; 8 bases are shared with TRBD1. CDR1 and CDR2 (germline): SGHRS, YFSETQ. The CDR3 consists of 14 residues. V was clipped by 4 bases and J by 6 bases; unmatched bases: 8. The CDR3 DNA sequence: TGCGCCAGCAGCCCACAGGGGGGTAAGAATGGCTACACCTTC. It specifies CASSPQGGKNGYTF.

This chain connects TRBV5-6 to TRBJ2-1; D might be TRBD2 (6 bases). V lost 9 bases and J lost 8, with 18 bases in between. The CDR3 spans 13 residues. Germline lookup yields CDR1 SGHDT and CDR2 YYEEEE. The CDR3: CATGTPEKDEQFF. CDR3 nucleotide sequence: TGTGCCACCGGGACTCCCGAGAAGGATGAGCAGTTCTTC.

The gene calls are TRBV9 and TRBJ2-1; 10 bases are shared with TRBD1. V lost 2 bases, J lost 6 bases, and 8 bases stayed unmatched. Germline-derived CDR1 and CDR2 are SGDLS and YYNGEE. This CDR3 has 16 residues. The CDR3 is CASSVSTGTGVNEQFF. The CDR3 nucleotides are TGTGCCAGCAGCGTTTCAACCGGGACAGGGGTCAATGAGCAGTTCTTC.

This chain links TRBV7-2 with TRBJ1-2; 7 positions agree with TRBD1. CDR3 length equals 13 residues. Germline trimming cut 5 bases from V and 3 bases from J; bases unmatched to any gene: 3. CDR1 SGHTA and CDR2 FQGNSA come from the germline V gene. CDR3 DNA: TGTGCCAGCAGCCCTGACAGGGACTATGGCTACACCTTC. Amino acid sequence: CASSPDRDYGYTF.

The V call is TRBV6-5, the J call TRBJ1-6, with D possibly matching TRBD1 (5 bases). The CDR3 length is 16 residues. Deletions cut 0 bases from V and 5 bases from J, with 11 bases between. Germline V CDR1 and CDR2: MNHEY, SVGAGI. CDR3 in amino acids: CASSYSKTAHNSPLHF. The CDR3 DNA follows: TGTGCCAGCAGTTACTCGAAGACAGCCCATAATTCACCCCTCCACTTT.